Given below is one T cell receptor beta chain in context. The data originate from a study of blood T cell repertoires in COVID-19. Study-wide context: The cDNA or gDNA used as material had been derived from T cells, B-cell-depleted T cells, or PBMCs.

Looked up from germline, CDR1 is MRHNA and CDR2 is SNTAGT. V lost 0 bases to trimming and J lost 9 bases, with 30 bases between them. The CDR3 sequence is 19 residues long. Repertoires were generated with immunoSEQ multiplex PCR, while TCRdb's copy carries only in-frame clones and drops some. The data contain around 140,000 clones, approximately 89% of them singletons. The sequence was collected from a woman aged 70-85 years with COVID-19, enrolled during active disease. Sequencing was carried out using peripheral blood. The chain couples TRBV6-4 to TRBJ2-7; unclear D gene. CDR3 loop: CASSDSKFPWLTATIGQYF. The DNA of the CDR3 is TGTGCCAGCAGTGACTCGAAATTTCCGTGGTTGACGGCCACTATTGGGCAGTACTTC.